The clone carrying this TCR beta chain was detected many times. These data originate in a study of blood T cells in healthy people across ages. The CDR3 length is 11 residues. V shed 5 bases and J shed 11 bases, with 10 bases lying between them. The germline CDR1 and CDR2 sequences are SNHLY and FYNNEI. A J-beta primer mix and a sample-barcoded 5' primer were used in a second PCR of roughly 7 to 12 cycles. Each CDR3 protein is one row after TCRdb ran MiXCR on the 5' RACE reads. The profile shows hundreds of thousands of distinct CDR3 sequences, approximately 52% of them singletons. The receptor was derived from a woman older than 75 in good health. The chain recombines TRBV2 with TRBJ2-4, with no clear D. Specimen: blood. In DNA form, the CDR3 reads TGTGCCAGCAGTCTGGTCAGCTTTCAGTACTTC. Translation gives CASSLVSFQYF.